Each of the 22 T cell receptor beta chains below was sequenced from the same sample in a study of T cell responses to AZD1222 COVID-19 vaccine. Produced via immunoSEQ multiplex PCR; TCRdb's table is partial and in-frame only. The sample has around 110,000 clones, roughly 90% seen once. Sequenced here: peripheral blood, sampled on day 0 of AZD1222 vaccination. These receptors came from an adult in good health.

V is TRBV28 and J is TRBJ2-7; 9 bases align to TRBD1. V was clipped by 6 bases and J by 1 base; unmatched bases: 4. Germline CDR1 MDHEN, CDR2 SYDVKM. The CDR3 sequence is 14 residues long. CDR3 protein: CASSPGQGSYEQYF. The CDR3 DNA is TGTGCCAGCAGCCCGGGACAGGGATCCTACGAGCAGTACTTC.

The chain recombines TRBV19 with TRBJ2-7, with TRBD2 identical over 8 bases. After removal of 5 bases from V and 0 bases from J, the junction contained 6 bases not matched to a gene. CDR3 length: 15 residues. Germline-derived CDR1 and CDR2 are LNHDA and SQIVND (reference sequence). The CDR3 sequence is CASSSGGGASYEQYF. The CDR3 DNA follows: TGTGCCAGTAGTTCCGGGGGGGGAGCCTCCTACGAGCAGTACTTC.

This chain joins TRBV19 and TRBJ2-1, with D possibly TRBD2 on 6 matching bases. The CDR3 length is 16 residues. V lost 5 bases and J 4 bases, leaving 18 bases between the germline ends. Germline CDR1 and CDR2: LNHDA and SQIVND (reference sequence). CDR3 sequence (DNA): TGTGCCAGTAGTTCGTCTAGCGTGATGGTGTACAATGAGCAGTTCTTC. Translated: CASSSSSVMVYNEQFF.

The chain carries TRBV7-3 and TRBJ1-1; tentative D call: TRBD1 (6 bases). The CDR3 length is 12 residues. Germline CDR1 SGHTA, CDR2 FQGTGA. V lost 2 bases, J lost 8 bases, and 9 bases lay in between. This CDR3 is CASSLGTGEAFF. As DNA, the CDR3 is TGTGCCAGCAGCTTAGGCACAGGGGAAGCTTTCTTT.

The chain uses TRBV7-7 and TRBJ2-1; TRBD2 might be the D (6 bases). Germline V CDR1 and CDR2: SSHAT, FNYEAQ (reference sequence). CDR3 length: 15 amino acids. The ends were cut back, 1 base at V and 2 bases at J, with 9 bases in the middle. Here the CDR3 reads CASSLGRDPYNEQFF. In DNA, the CDR3 is TGTGCCAGCAGCTTAGGGCGGGACCCCTACAATGAGCAGTTCTTC. The entire variable domain, with the rest obtained from reference TRBV7-7 and TRBJ2-1, is as follows: GAGVSQSPRYKVTKRGQDVTLRCDPISSHATLYWYQQALGQGPEFLTYFNYEAQPDKSGLPSDRFSAERPEGSISTLTIQRTEQRDSAMYRCASSLGRDPYNEQFFGPGTRLTVL.

The chain links TRBV6-5 to TRBJ2-3; D not resolved. This CDR3 spans 10 amino acids. CDR1 is MNHEY and CDR2 is SVGAGI in the germline V gene. V was cut by 8 bases and J by 7 bases, with 7 bases left in between. CDR3 amino acids: CASGLNTQYF. CDR3 sequence (DNA): TGTGCCAGCGGATTAAATACGCAGTATTTT.

The V call is TRBV18, the J call TRBJ2-7; no clear D. Germline V CDR1 and CDR2: KGHSH, LQKENI. Trimming took off 3 bases at V and 3 bases at J, with 15 bases between the two ends. The CDR3 length is 15 residues. The CDR3 DNA reads as TGTGCCAGCTCACCTGTAAGGACGGAAAACTACGAGCAGTACTTC. It is translated as CASSPVRTENYEQYF.

The chain has TRBV27 and TRBJ1-3; D ambiguous. Germline V lookup: CDR1 MNHEY, CDR2 SMNVEV (reference sequence). Trimming stripped 4 bases from V and 0 bases from J, with 10 bases between. This CDR3 has 15 amino acids. The CDR3 here is CASSSEGSSGNTIYF. The CDR3 nucleotides are TGTGCCAGCAGTTCCGAGGGTTCCTCTGGAAACACCATATATTTT.

This clone was counted a few times. This sequence joins TRBV19 and TRBJ1-4; 8 bases fit TRBD1. The CDR3 extends over 16 amino acids. The J segment lost 14 bases and the V segment lost 2 bases, leaving 16 bases of the junction unmatched. Germline V gene lookup returns CDR1 LNHDA and CDR2 SQIVND (reference sequence). CDR3 nucleotide sequence: TGTGCCAGTAGTATACCCGGGACATTGAAGTGGGACAGGCTGTTTTTT. Protein sequence: CASSIPGTLKWDRLFF.

This chain uses TRBV19 with TRBJ1-2, with D maybe TRBD1 (5 bases). Deletions cut 1 base from V and 4 bases from J, with 19 bases between. Germline V gene lookup returns CDR1 LNHDA and CDR2 SQIVND (reference sequence). This CDR3 has 17 amino acids. The CDR3 bases are TGTGCCAGTAGTATAGGGGGACTTATCACTTCGGGCTATGGCTACACCTTC. Protein product: CASSIGGLITSGYGYTF.

V is TRBV3-1 (or the pseudogene TRBV3-2) and J is TRBJ1-4; the match to TRBD1 covers 9 bases. CDR3 length: 15 amino acids. V lost 2 bases and J lost 5; bases outside the gene matches: 3. From germline, CDR1 is LGHDT and CDR2 YNNKEL (reference sequence). The CDR3 loop is CASSQPGQGNEKLFF. CDR3 sequence (DNA): TGTGCCAGCAGCCAACCGGGACAGGGAAATGAAAAACTGTTTTTT.

V gene TRBV18 combines with J gene TRBJ2-1, with 14 bases that match TRBD2. Germline V gene data show CDR1 as KGHSH and CDR2 as LQKENI. This CDR3 contains 15 residues. After removal of 5 bases from V and 7 bases from J, the junction contained 4 bases not matched to a gene. The CDR3 sequence: CASSAGLAGGNEQFF. DNA of the CDR3: TGTGCCAGCTCAGCCGGACTAGCGGGGGGTAATGAGCAGTTCTTC.

J is TRBJ2-3 and V is TRBV19, with D hard to call. The CDR3 is 14 residues long. CDR1 is LNHDA and CDR2 is SQIVND in the germline V gene (reference sequence). Between the trimmed V and J ends, which lost 3 bases and 6 bases, there was a span of 13 bases. CDR3 DNA sequence: TGTGCCAGTAGTATGAGAGGTGTCGACGATACGCAGTATTTT. Protein: CASSMRGVDDTQYF.

The chain links TRBV11-3 to TRBJ2-3; TRBD2 agrees at 10 bases. Trimming took 5 bases from V and 0 from J; bases not matched to a gene: 11. The germline gives CDR1 SGHNT, CDR2 YENEEA. The CDR3 sequence is 18 residues long. CDR3 protein: CASSEGSSGRPSTDTQYF. DNA of the CDR3: TGTGCCAGCAGCGAAGGGAGTAGCGGGAGGCCCAGCACAGATACGCAGTATTTT.

V is TRBV7-2 and J is TRBJ1-2; D gene unclear. The germline V gene encodes CDR1 SGHTA and CDR2 FQGNSA. With 6 bases removed from V and 2 bases from J, the gap between germline ends came to 10 bases. There are 13 residues in the CDR3. The CDR3 here is CASSRDKNYGYTF. In DNA, the CDR3 is TGTGCCAGCAGTCGAGACAAAAACTATGGCTACACCTTC.

The rearrangement uses TRBV28 and TRBJ2-7, with D unresolved. With 5 bases removed from V and 6 bases from J, the gap between germline ends came to 11 bases. The CDR3 consists of 12 residues. CDR1 is MDHEN and CDR2 is SYDVKM in the germline V gene. The CDR3 is CASSVRIGEQYF. The DNA of the CDR3 is TGTGCCAGCAGTGTTAGGATCGGCGAGCAGTACTTC.

This clone was recorded once. The chain links TRBV2 to TRBJ1-6, with unresolved D. The CDR3 covers 16 residues. Germline CDR1 reads SNHLY; CDR2 reads FYNNEI. V lost 8 bases to trimming and J lost 4 bases, with 18 bases between them. This CDR3 is CASAPGTTVYNSPLHF. CDR3 nucleotide sequence: TGTGCCAGCGCTCCGGGAACCACAGTATATAATTCACCCCTCCACTTT.

The rearrangement uses TRBV6-2 or TRBV6-3 and TRBJ2-7, with D perhaps matching TRBD2 (6 bases). Looked up from germline, CDR1 is MNHEY and CDR2 is SVGEGT. Trimming stripped 6 bases from V and 7 bases from J, with 22 bases between. This CDR3 contains 15 residues. CDR3: CASSSRDSIVGEQYF. The CDR3 bases are TGTGCCAGCAGCAGCCGGGACTCGATTGTGGGGGAGCAGTACTTC.

The gene calls are TRBV18 and TRBJ1-1; tentative D call: TRBD1 (6 bases). CDR3 length: 15 residues. The V end was cut by 3 bases, the J end by 8 bases, with 19 bases between. In germline, CDR1 is KGHSH, CDR2 LQKENI. This CDR3 reads CASSPASGGAAEAFF. As DNA, the CDR3 is TGTGCCAGCTCACCCGCGTCCGGGGGGGCCGCGGAAGCTTTCTTT. Based on the CDR3 plus reference TRBV18 and TRBJ1-1, the full variable domain is NAGVMQNPRHLVRRRGQEARLRCSPMKGHSHVYWYRQLPEEGLKFMVYLQKENIIDESGMPKERFSAEFPKEGPSILRIQQVVRGDSAAYFCASSPASGGAAEAFFGQGTRLTVV.

This clone has just one count. The rearrangement joins TRBV10-3 to TRBJ1-1, with D possibly TRBD1 on 6 matching bases. Germline CDR1 ENHRY, CDR2 SYGVKD. V was cut by 4 bases and J by 5 bases, with 8 bases left in between. CDR3 size: 12 residues. CDR3 in amino acids: CAISAGDTEAFF. The CDR3 nucleotides are TGTGCCATCAGTGCAGGGGATACTGAAGCTTTCTTT.

The V call is TRBV19, the J call TRBJ2-7; perhaps TRBD2 as D (6 bases). Germline assignment: CDR1 LNHDA and CDR2 SQIVND (reference sequence). V lost 4 bases, J lost 6 bases, and 19 bases lay in between. The CDR3 is 15 amino acids. The CDR3 here is CASSKGRLRLSEQYF. The CDR3 nucleotides read TGTGCCAGTAGTAAGGGGAGGTTGAGGTTATCCGAGCAGTACTTC.

CDR3 residues: CASSPGGPPPDTQYF. The CDR3 coding sequence is TGCGCCAGCAGCCCCGGAGGGCCCCCCCCGGATACGCAGTATTTT. This chain connects TRBV5-1 to TRBJ2-3; perhaps TRBD2 as D (6 bases). The CDR3 totals 15 residues. Trimming took off 4 bases at V and 6 bases at J, with 18 bases between the two ends. Looked up from germline, CDR1 is SGHRS and CDR2 is YFSETQ.